A selection of T cell receptor beta chains follows, all from one sample in a study of response to subunit inactivated influenza vaccine. Via MiXCR, TCRdb re-called the RT-PCR reads, giving one row per CDR3 protein. Of around 570,000 distinct CDR3 sequences in the sample, 7.5% to 8.5% were seen once. This specimen was PBMCs from blood, taken around 25 months after vaccination. These receptors were obtained from a man aged 45 to 75 who received an inactivated influenza vaccine. Both conserved end residues are part of each CDR3. D genes are given only for firm matches. Clone size, where shown, is once, few, many, or a class for clones that have expanded.

size,V,length,D,J,DNA,CDR3
few,TRBV12-3/TRBV12-4,16,NA,TRBJ1-2,TGTGCCAGCAGTTTAAGGGCAATGTGGGCGGACTATGGCTACACCTTC,CASSLRAMWADYGYTF
many,TRBV7-3,13,NA,TRBJ2-5,NA,CASSSSTGGTQYF
few,TRBV6-2/TRBV6-3,15,NA,TRBJ1-5,TGTGCCAGTCAGGGAAGTTTGAGGAGCAATCAGCCCCAGCATTTT,CASQGSLRSNQPQHF
NA,TRBV7-8,15,NA,TRBJ2-1,TGTGCCAGCAGGGTAGCGGATTCCTCCTACAATGAGCAGTTCTTC,CASRVADSSYNEQFF
NA,TRBV15,16,TRBD1,TRBJ2-3,TGTGCCACCAGCAGACGGGACAGGGGGCTTGGGGATACGCAGTATTTT,CATSRRDRGLGDTQYF
few,TRBV5-1,14,TRBD1,TRBJ2-2,TGCGCCAGCAGCAGCGACAGGGCGGGCGGGGAGCTGTTTTTT,CASSSDRAGGELFF
few,TRBV12-3/TRBV12-4,16,TRBD2,TRBJ2-2,TGTGCCAGCAGTTTTTGGGCTAGCGGGAGGGCCGGGGAGCTGTTTTTT,CASSFWASGRAGELFF
NA,TRBV5-6,13,NA,TRBJ1-1,TGTGCCAGCAGCCCGCCCGGACGGGCTGAAGCTTTCTTT,CASSPPGRAEAFF
few,TRBV7-2,15,NA,TRBJ1-1,TGTGCCAGCAGCTTGTCGCAGGGAGCGCGGACTGAAGCTTTCTTT,CASSLSQGARTEAFF
few,TRBV7-2,14,NA,TRBJ2-3,TGTGCCAGCAGCCGCCTATCTAGCACAGATACGCAGTATTTT,CASSRLSSTDTQYF
NA,TRBV21-1,14,NA,TRBJ2-7,TGTGCCAGCAGCACCAGAGGACAGGGCTACGAGCAGTACTTC,CASSTRGQGYEQYF
NA,TRBV5-1,16,NA,TRBJ2-3,TGCGCCAGCAGCCCACGGTCCCGGGGGGCAGCAGATACGCAGTATTTT,CASSPRSRGAADTQYF
NA,TRBV29-1,13,TRBD1,TRBJ1-1,TGCAGCGTTGGGACAGGGACCAACACTGAAGCTTTCTTT,CSVGTGTNTEAFF
few,TRBV9,15,TRBD1,TRBJ2-7,TGTGCCAGCAGCCGAACAGGGGGCCCTTTCTACGAGCAGTACTTC,CASSRTGGPFYEQYF
NA,TRBV14,13,NA,TRBJ2-7,TGTGCCAGCAGCCAAAGTGGGTTCTACGAGCAGTACTTC,CASSQSGFYEQYF